This T cell receptor beta chain was profiled in a study of response to subunit inactivated influenza vaccine. TCRdb re-derived calls from the RT-PCR reads in MiXCR, one entry per CDR3 protein. Of more than 500,000 distinct CDR3 sequences in the sample, approximately 11% are singletons; the top ten hold 9.5% to 11%. This clonotype was detected only a few times. Between the trimmed V and J ends, which lost 4 bases and 0 bases, there was a span of 22 bases. The V gene's germline CDR1 is SGHDT and CDR2 YYEEEE. This CDR3 is 18 amino acids long. Separately, the same data were catalogued under a study of T cells expressing NK-cell markers. That report notes: Production of TCR beta cDNA relied on 5'RACE template switching with UMIs.

This sequence was found in a man aged 50-59 years who received an inactivated influenza vaccine. The rearrangement joins TRBV5-6 to TRBJ1-1; D gene ambiguous. The sequencing here drew on PBMCs from blood, taken on the day of vaccination. The CDR3 nucleotides are TGTGCCAGCAGCAATTGGCTTGGGCCCCCGAGCCTGAACACTGAAGCTTTCTTT. Translating gives CASSNWLGPPSLNTEAFF.